The sequence of this T cell receptor beta chain was determined in a study of human T cells and chemical hapten exposure. Notes on this clonotype: The antigen remains unidentified.

Trimming removed 4 bases from V and 9 bases from J, with 19 bases in between. Per germline, CDR1 DFQATT and CDR2 SNEGSKA (reference sequence). The CDR3 is 15 residues long. It was from unfractionated whole blood that total RNA was extracted. In the authors' workflow: Sample TCR counts, which ranged from roughly 20,000 to 750,000, had a median of approximately 100,000. TCRdb reprocessed the 5' RACE reads with MiXCR, giving one entry per CDR3 protein. The V and J calls and clone size are TCRdb's, not the authors'. This table holds 110,000 or so distinct CDR3 sequences, roughly 19% found once. The study's findings and limits: No shift was seen in TCRs above 1 in 1000 frequency with DPC sensitization.

The rearrangement uses TRBV20-1 and TRBJ1-6; D is possibly TRBD1 (6 bases). This sequence was found in a human donor in good health. The CDR3 sequence is CSATPPNTGTSPLHF. Written as DNA, the CDR3 is TGCAGTGCTACTCCCCCAAATACAGGGACTTCACCCCTCCACTTT.